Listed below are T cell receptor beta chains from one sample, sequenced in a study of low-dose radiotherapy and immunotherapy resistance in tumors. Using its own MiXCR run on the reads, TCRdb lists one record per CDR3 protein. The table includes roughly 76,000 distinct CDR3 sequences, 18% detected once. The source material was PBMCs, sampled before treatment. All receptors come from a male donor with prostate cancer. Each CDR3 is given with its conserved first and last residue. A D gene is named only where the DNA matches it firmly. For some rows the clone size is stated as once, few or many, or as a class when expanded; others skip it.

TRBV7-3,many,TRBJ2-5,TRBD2,TGTGCCAGCAGCCTGCCGGGACTAGCAGGAGAGACCCAGTACTTC,CASSLPGLAGETQYF
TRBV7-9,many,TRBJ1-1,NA,TGTGCCAGCAGCTTATCGTCGGTTAACACTGAAGCTTTCTTT,CASSLSSVNTEAFF
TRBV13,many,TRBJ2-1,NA,TGTGCCAGCAGAAGGTACTCCTACAATGAGCAGTTCTTC,CASRRYSYNEQFF
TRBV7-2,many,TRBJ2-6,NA,TGTGCCAGCAGCTTAGTGGGGTCGTCTGGGGCCAACGTCCTGACTTTC,CASSLVGSSGANVLTF
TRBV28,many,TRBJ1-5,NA,TGTGCCAGCAGTTCCGATTCCAATCAGCCCCAGCATTTT,CASSSDSNQPQHF
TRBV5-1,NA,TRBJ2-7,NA,TGCGCCAGCAGCTTGGCAGGGACCTACGAGCAGCAGTACTTC,CASSLAGTYEQQYF
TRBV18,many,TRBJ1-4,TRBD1,TGTGCCAGCTCACGAGGACAGGCAACTAATGAAAAACTGTTTTTT,CASSRGQATNEKLFF
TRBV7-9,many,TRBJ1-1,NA,TGTGCCAGCAGCTTAGCAGGGTTGCAGGGAGCTTTCTTT,CASSLAGLQGAFF
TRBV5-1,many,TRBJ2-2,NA,TGCGCCAGCAGCTCCCAGATCACCGGGGAGCTGTTTTTT,CASSSQITGELFF
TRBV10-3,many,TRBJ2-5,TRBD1,TGTGCCATCAGTGAATATAGCGGGACAGGGGGCGAGACCCAGTACTTC,CAISEYSGTGGETQYF
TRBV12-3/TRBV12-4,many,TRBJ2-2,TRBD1,TGTGCCAGCAGTTTAGGGCAGGGGGCCACCGGGGAGCTGTTTTTT,CASSLGQGATGELFF
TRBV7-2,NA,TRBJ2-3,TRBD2,TGTGCCAGCAGCTTAGCCGGGAGGGCCACAGATACGCAGTATTTT,CASSLAGRATDTQYF
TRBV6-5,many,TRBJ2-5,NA,TGTGCCAGCTCCGAAATGGGGAGATGGCAGTACTTC,CASSEMGRWQYF
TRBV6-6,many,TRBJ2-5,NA,TGTGCCAGCAGTTGGAGCCAAGAGACCCAGTACTTC,CASSWSQETQYF
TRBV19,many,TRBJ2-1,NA,TGTGCCAGTAGTATAGGGGGCTACAATGAGCAGTTCTTC,CASSIGGYNEQFF
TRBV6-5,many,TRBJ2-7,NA,TGTGCCAGCAGCGACACTAGGCGCTCCTACGAGCAGTACTTC,CASSDTRRSYEQYF
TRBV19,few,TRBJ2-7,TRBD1,TGTGCCAGTAGTATAGTGGGCAGGGGGAGCGAGCAGTACTTC,CASSIVGRGSEQYF
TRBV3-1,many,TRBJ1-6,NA,TGTGCCAGCGGGACGGTACAGGGCTATAATTCACCCCTCCACTTT,CASGTVQGYNSPLHF
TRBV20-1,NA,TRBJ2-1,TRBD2,TGCAGTGCTAGAGATGTGGGTAGCGGGGGGTCCTACAATGAGCAGTTCTTC,CSARDVGSGGSYNEQFF
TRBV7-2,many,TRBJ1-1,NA,TGTGCCAGCAGCCGAGGGAACCTCAATGAAGCTTTCTTT,CASSRGNLNEAFF
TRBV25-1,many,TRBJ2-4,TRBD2,TGTGCCAGCAGTGAAACTAGCGGGGGAGCCAAAAACATTCAGTACTTC,CASSETSGGAKNIQYF